The text below deals with one T cell receptor beta chain. In the source study's methods: Reference gene primer amplification gave nucleated cell count estimates. TCRdb's table, derived via immunoSEQ multiplex PCR, lists solely in-frame clones and lacks some. The DNA gave D and trimming, while V, J and clone size come from that table. The sample lists 180,000 or so clones, about 80% occurring once. These data come from a study of blood T cell repertoires in COVID-19. Whole-study context: Spain, Italy and the United States supplied samples that represented acute and convalescent COVID-19. T cells, B-cell-depleted T cells, or PBMCs supplied cDNA or gDNA.

V lost 5 bases, J lost 5 bases, and 11 bases stayed unmatched. Germline V lookup: CDR1 LNHDA, CDR2 SQIVND (reference sequence). There are 16 residues in the CDR3. The receptor comes from an older woman with acute or convalescent COVID-19. The sequenced material came from peripheral blood. The rearrangement uses TRBV19 and TRBJ1-1; 10 nucleotides agree with TRBD1. CDR3 DNA: TGTGCCAGTAGTTTTTCGGACAGGGGGAGTCGAACTGAAGCTTTCTTT. This gives the protein CASSFSDRGSRTEAFF.